This T cell receptor (beta chain) was recovered during a study of OX40 agonist ivuxolimab in advanced cancers. Study-wide context: Every 2 weeks, patients received ivuxolimab intravenously, dosed at 0.01 to 10 mg/kg. Study conclusions and caveats: Patients with a partial response at 0.1-3.0 mg/kg had among the lowest clonal expansion.

Unmatched junction bases numbered 10, after V lost 3 bases and J lost 4 bases. Per the germline V gene, CDR1 is SGHDT and CDR2 is YYEEEE. The CDR3 is 15 amino acids. Only in-frame clones appear in the TCRdb table, and some are missing; sequencing was by immunoSEQ multiplex PCR. The repertoire holds about 20,000 clones, around 90% seen once, with more than 55% in the top ten. This clone showed up just once. Its antigen remains unknown. Blood sampling was done at baseline, cycle 4 day 1, and cycle 7 day 1. This receptor was obtained from an adult with an advanced solid tumor such as melanoma, head and neck, liver or kidney cancer. The chain couples TRBV5-6 to TRBJ2-7; TRBD2 matches 7 bases. Material: CD4+ or CD8+ T cells sorted from blood, obtained in a trial of the OX40 agonist ivuxolimab. CDR3: CASSSGTIPGYEQYF. Written as DNA, the CDR3 is TGTGCCAGCAGCTCAGGGACTATCCCGGGGTACGAGCAGTACTTC.